A single sample gave rise to the 10 T cell receptor beta chains below, sequenced in a study of T cells in Graves' hyperthyroidism and ophthalmopathy. What was amplified from RNA transcripts were TCR beta CDR3 regions. Researchers ran a first-round RT-PCR on the TCR CDR3 using the HTBI primer set. TCRdb independently ran MiXCR on the multiplex PCR reads; one entry per CDR3 protein. The repertoire holds 550,000 to 600,000 distinct CDR3 sequences, with 16% as singletons. The sequenced sample was blood. The receptor set was obtained from a woman between 18 and 29 years old with Graves' hyperthyroidism.

This clonotype has more than one count but fewer than ten. The chain employs TRBV18 and TRBJ2-1; TRBD2 matches 11 bases. This CDR3 has 16 amino acids. The J segment lost 6 bases and the V segment lost 3 bases, leaving 7 bases of the junction unmatched. Germline CDR1 KGHSH, CDR2 LQKENI. In DNA, the CDR3 is TGTGCCAGCTCACCTCCCCTAGCGGGAGGCCTCAATGAGCAGTTCTTC. Its translation is CASSPPLAGGLNEQFF.

This clonotype was seen ten or more times. The chain joins TRBV28 to TRBJ2-3, with D perhaps matching TRBD2 (5 bases). Trimming removed 8 bases from V and 5 bases from J, with 14 bases in between. Germline V gives CDR1 MDHEN, CDR2 SYDVKM. The CDR3 length is 13 residues. CDR3 sequence (DNA): TGTGCCAGCTTTGTAGGAGGTGGAGATACGCAGTATTTT. This translates into CASFVGGGDTQYF.

This clonotype was picked up many times. The chain has TRBV7-2 and TRBJ2-3; D is ambiguous. Germline V lookup: CDR1 SGHTA, CDR2 FQGNSA. The CDR3 contains 14 residues. The V end was cut by 3 bases, the J end by 1 base, with 8 bases between. CDR3 sequence: CASSLSRGTDTQYF. CDR3 nucleotides: TGTGCCAGCAGCTTGAGCCGTGGCACAGATACGCAGTATTTT. The whole variable domain, filled in from reference TRBV7-2 and TRBJ2-3, reads GAGVSQSPSNKVTEKGKDVELRCDPISGHTALYWYRQSLGQGLEFLIYFQGNSAPDKSGLPSDRFSAERTGGSVSTLTIQRTQQEDSAVYLCASSLSRGTDTQYFGPGTRLTVL.

This chain joins TRBV10-3 and TRBJ1-4, with a tentative D call TRBD1 (5 bases). V shed 2 bases and J shed 7 bases, with 8 bases lying between them. This CDR3 comprises 13 residues. Germline lookup yields CDR1 ENHRY and CDR2 SYGVKD. In nucleotides, the CDR3 is TGTGCCATCAGTGAGGGCAGGGCTGAAAAACTGTTTTTT. Protein product: CAISEGRAEKLFF.

This chain uses TRBV10-2 with TRBJ2-7; D gene ambiguous. CDR1 and CDR2 (germline): WSHSY, SAAADI. V was pared by 3 bases and J by 5 bases, with 8 bases between. The CDR3 runs 12 residues. The CDR3 DNA reads TGCGCCAGCAGTGAAGGGTTCAACGAGCAGTACTTC. It is translated as CASSEGFNEQYF.

On this clonotype itself: Mismatch with germline at one junction end may stem from a read error. The chain recombines TRBV10-1 with TRBJ1-4; D remains unclear. CDR3 length: 17 amino acids. The germline gives CDR1 WNHNN, CDR2 SYGVQD (reference sequence). The DNA for the CDR3 is TGCGCCAGCAGTGAGCCGGCAAAAGGTTCACCGAATGAAAAACTGTTCTTT. Translation gives CASSEPAKGSPNEKLFF.

The chain uses TRBV15 and TRBJ1-5; D is uncertain. Trimming left V 0 bases short and J 1 base short, with 13 bases between. The CDR3 is made up of 17 amino acids. CDR1 and CDR2 (germline): LNHNV, YYDKDF (reference sequence). The CDR3 loop reads CATSRDRGAGSNQPQHF. The CDR3 DNA reads TGTGCCACCAGCAGAGATCGAGGAGCAGGCAGCAATCAGCCCCAGCATTTT.

The chain carries TRBV6-6 and TRBJ1-2, with D possibly matching TRBD1 (6 bases). CDR3 size: 14 residues. The V end was cut by 2 bases, the J end by 6 bases, with 13 bases between. CDR1 is MNHNY and CDR2 is SVGAGI in the germline V gene (reference sequence). DNA for the CDR3: TGTGCCAGCAGTTACGCCGGGGGGCAGAATGGCTACACCTTC. It yields the protein CASSYAGGQNGYTF.

V is TRBV7-2 and J is TRBJ2-7; a possible D gene is TRBD1 (6 bases). The V and J ends lost 5 bases and 0 bases respectively, with 17 bases between them. Germline CDR1 is SGHTA and CDR2 is FQGNSA. The CDR3 consists of 16 residues. CDR3 in amino acids: CASSLRTATISYEQYF. The CDR3 DNA is TGTGCCAGCAGCCTGCGGACAGCGACAATCTCCTACGAGCAGTACTTC.

The chain has TRBV6-2 or TRBV6-3 and TRBJ2-1; the D is unclear. Trimming shortened V by 2 bases and J by 0 bases, and 5 bases separated the two germline ends. This CDR3 is built from 14 residues. Germline V gives CDR1 MNHEY, CDR2 SVGEGT. This CDR3 reads CASSYLSSYNEQFF. Written as DNA, the CDR3 is TGTGCCAGCAGTTACCTAAGCTCCTACAATGAGCAGTTCTTC.